A selection of T cell receptor beta chains follows, all from one sample in a study of T-cell reconstitution after alpha-beta-depleted transplantation in children. TCRdb called the PCR reads again in MiXCR, with one record for every CDR3 protein. The sample has fewer than 550,000 distinct CDR3 sequences; roughly 10% are singletons. The sequencing used PBMCs, mostly from graft donor cells, collected 180 days after TCRalphabeta/CD19-depleted stem cell transplant. The receptors derive from a female patient aged 2-10 years who had a stem cell transplant for aplastic anemia, so the T cells may come from the graft donor. Both conserved end residues are trimmed from each CDR3.

TRBV20-1,SAALAGGVDTQY
TRBV5-1,ASSQSPGTGGSNYGYT
TRBV7-8,ASSGGTGGNIQY
TRBV11-3,ASSHGQGVPGELF
TRBV29-1,SVEGSSGPYNEQF
TRBV10-2,ASSEATANSPLH
TRBV5-6,ASSLGSGAHYGYT
TRBV29-1,SVERLYTPEAF
TRBV7-2,ASSLVYSATPSPLH
TRBV7-9,ASSPRGPSIY
TRBV20-1,SASPGTVDYEQY
TRBV19,ASSMFRNWAEKLF
TRBV14,ASSHIQGPLGNIQY
TRBV5-6,ASRISGTGAAGYT
TRBV18,ASSPPGPGAKRIQY
TRBV7-2,ASSFYKGGETQY
TRBV25-1,ASSEFGNTEAF
TRBV9,ASSAPGWESGANVLT
TRBV28,ASSDRGLDTEAF
TRBV20-1,SARLPTGSNQPQH
TRBV10-3,AISGDVDNEQF
TRBV7-8,ASSPEIRGLNTEAF
TRBV7-2,ASSLNWGNDGYT
TRBV7-8,ASSWVSSYNSPLH